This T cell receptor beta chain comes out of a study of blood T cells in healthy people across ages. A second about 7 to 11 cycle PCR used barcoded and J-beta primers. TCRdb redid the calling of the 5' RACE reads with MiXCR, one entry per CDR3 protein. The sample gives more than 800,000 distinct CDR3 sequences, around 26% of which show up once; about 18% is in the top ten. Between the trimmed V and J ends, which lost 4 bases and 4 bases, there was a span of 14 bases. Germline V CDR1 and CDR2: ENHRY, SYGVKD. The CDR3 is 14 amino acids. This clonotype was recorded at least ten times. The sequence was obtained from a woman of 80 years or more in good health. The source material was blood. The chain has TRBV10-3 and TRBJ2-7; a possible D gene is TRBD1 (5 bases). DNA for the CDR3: TGTGCCATCAGTGTTGACAGAAAGGGTTACGAGCAGTACTTC. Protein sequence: CAISVDRKGYEQYF.